The rows below give T cell receptor beta chains drawn from one sample of a study of radiation and T cells in renal cell carcinoma. Clones were sequenced by immunoSEQ multiplex PCR, and TCRdb holds only the in-frame ones, with some missing. The sample records 15,000 to 20,000 clones, about 54% being singletons. The material was tumor tissue, obtained from a patient whose treatment included radiotherapy and nephrectomy. Receptors were obtained from a man aged 45-65 years with renal cell carcinoma. The CDR3 runs from the conserved cysteine through the conserved F or W. The order of the fields is D gene, J gene, V gene, clone size, CDR3 protein, CDR3 DNA. A D gene is named only where the DNA matches it firmly. Clone size, where shown, is once, few, many, or a class for clones that have expanded.

.,TRBJ2-3,TRBV9,.,CASSALSGTSTDTQYF,TGTGCCAGCAGCGCACTCTCAGGAACTAGCACAGATACGCAGTATTTT
.,TRBJ2-5,TRBV10-1,.,CASSNRGQETQYF,TGCGCCAGCAGCAATAGGGGCCAAGAGACCCAGTACTTC
TRBD1,TRBJ1-1,TRBV28,once,CASSLTGGTGVAFF,TGTGCCAGCAGTTTGACCGGCGGGACAGGGGTAGCTTTCTTT
.,TRBJ2-4,TRBV7-2,few,CASSLAPYLPQYF,TGTGCCAGCAGCTTAGCCCCTTATCTTCCCCAGTACTTC
TRBD2,TRBJ2-1,TRBV19,few,CASSTRLAGPIGQFF,TGTGCCAGTAGTACCAGACTAGCGGGACCTATAGGGCAGTTCTTC
TRBD1,TRBJ2-7,TRBV6-7,.,CASSYRQGATSYEQYF,TGTGCCAGCAGTTACCGGCAGGGGGCGACCTCCTACGAGCAGTACTTC
TRBD1,TRBJ1-2,TRBV10-2,once,CASTGGRRLANYGYTF,TGCGCCAGCACAGGGGGACGACGCTTAGCTAACTATGGCTACACCTTC
TRBD2,TRBJ2-1,TRBV5-4,once,CASSPSGGHNEQFF,TGTGCCAGCAGCCCTAGCGGGGGGCACAATGAGCAGTTCTTC
.,TRBJ1-4,TRBV30,.,CAWGLDTPNEKLFF,TGTGCCTGGGGACTAGACACTCCTAATGAAAAACTGTTTTTT
TRBD1,TRBJ1-1,TRBV2,few,CASSDPGQMNTEAFF,TGTGCCAGCAGTGATCCGGGACAGATGAACACTGAAGCTTTCTTT
.,TRBJ2-5,TRBV9,few,CASSPRPTSMRETQYF,TGTGCCAGCAGCCCCCGCCCGACTAGTATGCGGGAGACCCAGTACTTC
TRBD1,TRBJ1-2,TRBV14,medium-sized,CASSKRDRGAFDYGYTF,TGTGCCAGCAGCAAACGGGACAGGGGTGCGTTTGACTATGGCTACACCTTC
TRBD1,TRBJ2-7,TRBV6-5,few,CASSSQGISYEQYF,TGTGCCAGCAGTTCACAGGGGATCTCCTACGAGCAGTACTTC
TRBD1,TRBJ1-1,TRBV5-1,.,CASSFQGDTEAFF,TGCGCCAGCAGCTTCCAGGGGGACACTGAAGCTTTCTTT
.,TRBJ1-4,TRBV29-1,.,CSVEAGDEKLFF,TGCAGCGTTGAGGCGGGGGATGAAAAACTGTTTTTT
.,TRBJ1-5,TRBV28,few,CASAFDSNQPQHF,TGTGCCAGCGCGTTTGATAGCAATCAGCCCCAGCATTTT
.,TRBJ2-5,TRBV4-1,.,CASSQGYGTETQYF,TGCGCCAGCAGCCAGGGGTATGGGACGGAGACCCAGTACTTC
.,TRBJ2-2,TRBV27,few,CASSSYLDTGELFF,TGTGCCAGCAGCTCCTATCTGGACACCGGGGAGCTGTTTTTT
.,TRBJ1-2,TRBV19,.,CASSIRQSTNGYTF,TGTGCCAGTAGCATCCGACAGTCAACTAATGGGTACACCTTC
.,TRBJ1-5,TRBV6-6,.,CASTVRTGDSNQPQHF,TGTGCCAGCACGGTGAGGACGGGGGATAGCAATCAGCCCCAGCATTTT
TRBD2,TRBJ2-3,TRBV6-6,.,CASSYSRLAGTDTQYF,TGTGCCAGCAGTTACTCCCGACTAGCGGGCACAGATACGCAGTATTTT
.,TRBJ2-4,TRBV6-1,.,CASSVARGRSYF,TGTGCCAGCAGTGTTGCCAGGGGACGGTCGTACTTC
.,TRBJ2-2,TRBV5-1,.,CASSLGPSANTGELFF,TGCGCCAGCAGCTTGGGACCGTCCGCGAACACCGGGGAGCTGTTTTTT
.,TRBJ2-5,TRBV2,.,CASTKSTGETQYF,TGTGCCAGCACCAAAAGTACGGGAGAGACCCAGTACTTC
TRBD1,TRBJ1-2,TRBV30,.,CAWSQGQGGYTF,TGTGCCTGGAGTCAGGGACAGGGAGGCTACACCTTC
.,TRBJ1-5,TRBV7-2,.,CASSLFRGDNQPQHF,TGTGCCAGCAGCTTATTTAGGGGCGACAATCAGCCCCAGCATTTT
.,TRBJ2-5,TRBV9,.,CASSVGGGAWEETQYF,TGTGCCAGCAGCGTAGGAGGTGGGGCGTGGGAAGAGACCCAGTACTTC
.,TRBJ1-2,TRBV15,.,CATSRSPRGRQDGYTF,TGTGCCACCAGCAGATCCCCCAGGGGCAGACAGGATGGCTACACCTTC
.,TRBJ2-7,TRBV5-1,.,CASSSWPHREGEQYF,TGCGCCAGCAGCTCGTGGCCGCACAGGGAAGGCGAGCAGTACTTC
.,TRBJ2-7,TRBV6-1,few,CAISWSGLNHEQYF,TGTGCCATCTCCTGGTCCGGGCTTAATCACGAGCAGTACTTC
.,TRBJ2-5,TRBV29-1,once,CSAPGRTGTETQYF,TGCAGCGCCCCTGGGAGGACAGGAACAGAGACCCAGTACTTC
.,TRBJ1-1,TRBV9,few,CASSVTAHTEAFF,TGTGCCAGCAGCGTGACAGCGCATACTGAAGCTTTCTTT
TRBD1,TRBJ2-7,TRBV27,.,CASRKGQSNEQYF,TGTGCCAGCAGAAAGGGACAGTCTAACGAGCAGTACTTC
.,TRBJ2-1,TRBV2,once,CASSEYGYNSGSYNEQFF,TGTGCCAGCAGTGAATATGGGTACAACTCCGGTTCCTACAATGAGCAGTTCTTC
.,TRBJ1-1,TRBV18,.,CASSWGAGDDTEAFF,TGTGCCAGCTCCTGGGGGGCAGGAGATGACACTGAAGCTTTCTTT
.,TRBJ1-1,TRBV5-1,few,CASSLVLGASTEAFF,TGCGCCAGCAGCTTGGTTCTGGGTGCGAGCACTGAAGCTTTCTTT
TRBD1,TRBJ2-7,TRBV18,.,CASSPSSQGAYEQYF,TGTGCCAGCTCACCATCGTCACAGGGGGCTTACGAGCAGTACTTC
.,TRBJ2-7,TRBV6-1,.,CASREVGHPGTRNYEQYF,TGTGCCAGCAGAGAAGTGGGACACCCGGGAACGAGAAATTACGAGCAGTACTTC
.,TRBJ1-2,TRBV2,.,CASNGQVQYGYTF,TGTGCCAGCAACGGACAAGTGCAATATGGCTACACCTTC
TRBD2,TRBJ2-7,TRBV6-6,.,CASSSTLASGGYEQYF,TGTGCCAGCAGTTCCACCCTGGCTAGCGGGGGATACGAGCAGTACTTC
.,TRBJ2-3,TRBV5-1,.,CASSLASGWDTQYF,TGCGCCAGCAGCTTGGCGTCAGGGTGGGATACGCAGTATTTT
TRBD1,TRBJ2-5,TRBV10-3,.,CAISESFLGKPGQGAETQYF,TGTGCCATCAGTGAGTCGTTCCTGGGGAAACCGGGACAGGGAGCGGAGACCCAGTACTTC
TRBD2,TRBJ2-4,TRBV7-2,.,CASSRQGGNIQYF,TGTGCCAGCAGCCGCCAGGGAGGGAACATTCAGTACTTC
.,TRBJ1-6,TRBV6-5,.,CASSSGQGGSPLHF,TGTGCCAGCAGTTCCGGCCAGGGAGGATCACCCCTCCACTTT
.,TRBJ1-2,TRBV4-1,few,CASSPSQALGGYGYTF,TGCGCCAGCAGCCCATCCCAAGCCCTCGGAGGATATGGCTACACCTTC
.,TRBJ2-3,TRBV5-1,.,CASTKLVGGTDTQYF,TGCGCCAGCACCAAGCTTGTAGGTGGCACAGATACGCAGTATTTT
.,TRBJ2-5,TRBV6-1,.,CAADEQETQYF,TGTGCCGCAGACGAACAAGAGACCCAGTACTTC
.,TRBJ2-4,TRBV28,.,CASSSFLEEAKNIQYF,TGTGCCAGCAGTTCGTTCCTGGAGGAGGCCAAAAACATTCAGTACTTC
TRBD2,TRBJ2-5,TRBV6-1,many,CASGGSGGAETQYF,TGTGCCAGCGGGGGGAGCGGGGGGGCGGAGACCCAGTACTTC
.,TRBJ2-1,TRBV6-5,few,CASRTGASYNEQFF,TGTGCCAGCAGAACAGGTGCCTCCTACAATGAGCAGTTCTTC
TRBD1,TRBJ2-3,TRBV11-2,.,CASSLDPHRGRDTQYF,TGTGCCAGCAGCTTAGACCCTCACAGGGGGCGGGATACGCAGTATTTT
.,TRBJ1-3,TRBV11-3,.,CASSLGPGNTIYF,TGTGCCAGCAGCCTTGGACCTGGAAACACCATATATTTT
.,TRBJ2-1,TRBV5-4,once,CASSVWDRPAEQFF,TGTGCCAGCAGCGTCTGGGACCGACCTGCGGAGCAGTTCTTC
TRBD2,TRBJ2-5,TRBV19,.,CASRSGGPGETQYF,TGTGCCAGTAGAAGCGGGGGGCCGGGGGAGACCCAGTACTTC